This T cell receptor beta chain was sequenced for a study of blood T cell repertoires in COVID-19. The overall study: Collection of acute and convalescent COVID-19 samples took place in the United States, Italy and Spain. PBMCs, B-cell-depleted T cells, or T cells provided the cDNA or gDNA that made up the material.

How the authors handled the data: By means of reference gene primer amplification, nucleated cell counts were estimated. Assay: immunoSEQ multiplex PCR; the TCRdb copy retains only in-frame clones and omits some. That table supplies the V and J calls and clone size; D and trimming were determined from the DNA. This table has about 300,000 clones, roughly 88% appearing once. The sample taken for sequencing was peripheral blood. The TCR comes from a woman aged 45-60 years with acute or convalescent COVID-19.

The CDR3 spells CASSPLGQGVYEQYF. The CDR3, as DNA: TGTGCCAGCTCACCGCTGGGACAGGGAGTCTACGAGCAGTACTTC. The chain couples TRBV18 to TRBJ2-7; 9 bases are shared with TRBD1. The CDR3 covers 15 residues. The trim removed 3 bases at V and 3 bases at J, leaving 6 bases unmatched. The germline CDR1 and CDR2 sequences are KGHSH and LQKENI.